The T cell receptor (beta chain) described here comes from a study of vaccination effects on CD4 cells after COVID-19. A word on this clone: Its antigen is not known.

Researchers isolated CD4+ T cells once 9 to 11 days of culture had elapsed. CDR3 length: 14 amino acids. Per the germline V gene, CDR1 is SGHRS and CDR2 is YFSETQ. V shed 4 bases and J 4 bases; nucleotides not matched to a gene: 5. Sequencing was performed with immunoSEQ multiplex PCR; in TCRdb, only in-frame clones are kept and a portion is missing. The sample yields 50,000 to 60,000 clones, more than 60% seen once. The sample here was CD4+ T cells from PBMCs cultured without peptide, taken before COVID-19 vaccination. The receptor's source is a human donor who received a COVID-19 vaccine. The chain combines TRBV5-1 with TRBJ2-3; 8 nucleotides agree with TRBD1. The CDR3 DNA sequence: TGCGCCAGCAGCCCCCAGGGGGCGGCAGATACGCAGTATTTT. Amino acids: CASSPQGAADTQYF.